This entry features one T cell receptor (beta chain) sequence. A junction boundary mismatches the germline segment, possibly from a read error. Profiled with immunoSEQ multiplex PCR; TCRdb holds only in-frame clones, not every one. Seen here are about 55,000 clones, 90% observed once, and the top ten hold approximately 6%. The sample originates from a study of blood T cell repertoires in COVID-19. Study summary: Collection of acute and convalescent COVID-19 samples took place in the United States, Italy and Spain.

The CDR3 runs 15 residues. Germline V gives CDR1 SGHNT, CDR2 YYREEE (reference sequence). The source is a man aged 35-49 years with acute or convalescent COVID-19. This rearrangement joins TRBV5-4 to TRBJ1-3, with 10 bases matching TRBD1. The sequenced material came from peripheral blood. The CDR3 protein is CASSLDRGTRNTIYF. CDR3 DNA sequence: TGTGCCAGCAGTTTGGACAGGGGGACGAGAAACACCATATATTTT.